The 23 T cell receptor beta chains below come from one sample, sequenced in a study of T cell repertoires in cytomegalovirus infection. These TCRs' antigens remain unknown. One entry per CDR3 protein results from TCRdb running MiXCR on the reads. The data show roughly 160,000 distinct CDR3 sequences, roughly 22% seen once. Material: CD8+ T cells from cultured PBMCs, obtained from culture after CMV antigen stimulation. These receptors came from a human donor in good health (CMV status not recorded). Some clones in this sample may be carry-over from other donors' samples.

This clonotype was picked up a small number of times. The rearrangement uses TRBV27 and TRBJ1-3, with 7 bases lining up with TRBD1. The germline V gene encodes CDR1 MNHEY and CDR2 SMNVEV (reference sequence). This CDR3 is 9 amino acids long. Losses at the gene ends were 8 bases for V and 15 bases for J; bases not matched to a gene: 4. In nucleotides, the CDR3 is TGTGCCAGCCTCAGGGGGACATATTTT. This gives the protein CASLRGTYF.

As DNA, the CDR3 is TGTGCCAGCAGTTACCCACCGGACAGGGCTCAGCCCCAGCATTTT. This translates into CASSYPPDRAQPQHF. The J gene is TRBJ1-5, the V gene TRBV6-2 or TRBV6-3; 8 nucleotides align to TRBD1. This CDR3 spans 15 amino acids. Germline CDR1 MNHEY, CDR2 SVGEGT. The V gene end was trimmed by 2 bases and the J gene end by 6 bases; junction bases not matched to a gene: 6.

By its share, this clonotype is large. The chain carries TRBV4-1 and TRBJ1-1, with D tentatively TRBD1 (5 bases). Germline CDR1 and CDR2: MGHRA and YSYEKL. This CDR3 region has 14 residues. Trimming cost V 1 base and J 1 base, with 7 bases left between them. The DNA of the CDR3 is TGCGCCAGCAGCCAAGTGGGGCGGAACACTGAAGCTTTCTTT. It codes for CASSQVGRNTEAFF.

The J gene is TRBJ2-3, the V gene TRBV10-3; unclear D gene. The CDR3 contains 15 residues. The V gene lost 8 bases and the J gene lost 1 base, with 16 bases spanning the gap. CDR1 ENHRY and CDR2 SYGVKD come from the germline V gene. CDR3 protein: CAILNPGFGTDTQYF. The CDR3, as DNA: TGTGCCATCCTTAACCCCGGGTTTGGCACAGATACGCAGTATTTT.

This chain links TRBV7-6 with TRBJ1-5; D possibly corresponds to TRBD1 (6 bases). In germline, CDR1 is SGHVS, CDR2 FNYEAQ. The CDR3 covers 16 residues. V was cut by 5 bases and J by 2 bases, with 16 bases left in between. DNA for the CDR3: TGTGCCAGCAGCGCACGTCCCAGGGGAGGCAATCAGCCCCAGCATTTT. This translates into CASSARPRGGNQPQHF.

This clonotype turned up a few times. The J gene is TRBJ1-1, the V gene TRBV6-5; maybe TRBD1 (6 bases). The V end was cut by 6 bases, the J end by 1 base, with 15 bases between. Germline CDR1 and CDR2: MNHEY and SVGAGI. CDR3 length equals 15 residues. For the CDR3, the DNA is TGTGCCAGCAGGAAGTTCAAGGGGGGGAACACTGAAGCTTTCTTT. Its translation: CASRKFKGGNTEAFF.

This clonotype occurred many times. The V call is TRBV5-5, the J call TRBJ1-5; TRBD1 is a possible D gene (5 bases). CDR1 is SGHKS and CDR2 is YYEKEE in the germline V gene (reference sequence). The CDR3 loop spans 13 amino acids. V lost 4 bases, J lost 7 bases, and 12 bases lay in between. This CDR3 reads CASSQGPRQPQHF. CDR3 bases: TGTGCCAGCAGCCAGGGACCGAGACAGCCCCAGCATTTT.

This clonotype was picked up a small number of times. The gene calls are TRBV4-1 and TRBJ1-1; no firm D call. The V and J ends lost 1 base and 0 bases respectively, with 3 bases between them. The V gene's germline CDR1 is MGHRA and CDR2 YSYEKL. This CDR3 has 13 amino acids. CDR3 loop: CASSQGVNTEAFF. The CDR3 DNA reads TGCGCCAGCAGCCAAGGAGTGAACACTGAAGCTTTCTTT.

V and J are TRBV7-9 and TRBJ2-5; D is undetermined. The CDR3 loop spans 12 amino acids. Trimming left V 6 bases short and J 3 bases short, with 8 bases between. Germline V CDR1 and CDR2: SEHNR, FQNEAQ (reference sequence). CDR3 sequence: CASRNIKETQYF. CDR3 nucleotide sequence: TGTGCCAGCAGGAACATTAAAGAGACCCAGTACTTC.

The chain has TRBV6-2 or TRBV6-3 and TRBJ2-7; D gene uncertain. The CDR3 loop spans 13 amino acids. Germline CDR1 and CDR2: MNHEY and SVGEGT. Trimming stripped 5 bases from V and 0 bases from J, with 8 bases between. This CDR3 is CASSELSSYEQYF. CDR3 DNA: TGTGCCAGCAGTGAGCTGAGCTCCTACGAGCAGTACTTC.

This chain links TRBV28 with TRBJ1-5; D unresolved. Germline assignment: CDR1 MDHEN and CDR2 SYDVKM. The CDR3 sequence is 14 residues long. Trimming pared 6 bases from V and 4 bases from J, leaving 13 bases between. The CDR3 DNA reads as TGTGCCAGCAGCCTGGACCCCTGGAATCAGCCCCAGCATTTT. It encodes CASSLDPWNQPQHF.

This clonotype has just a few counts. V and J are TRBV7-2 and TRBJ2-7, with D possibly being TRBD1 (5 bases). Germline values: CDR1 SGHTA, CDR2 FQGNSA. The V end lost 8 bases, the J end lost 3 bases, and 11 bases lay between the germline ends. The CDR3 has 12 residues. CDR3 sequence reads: CASGQGYYEQYF. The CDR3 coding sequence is TGTGCCAGCGGCCAGGGATACTACGAGCAGTACTTC.

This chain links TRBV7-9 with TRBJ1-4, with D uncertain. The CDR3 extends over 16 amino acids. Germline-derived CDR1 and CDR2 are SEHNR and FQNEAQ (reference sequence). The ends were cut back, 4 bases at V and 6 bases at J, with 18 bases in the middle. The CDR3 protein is CASSSTDSGNDEKLFF. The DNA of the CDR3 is TGTGCCAGCAGCTCCACCGATTCGGGGAATGATGAAAAACTGTTTTTT.

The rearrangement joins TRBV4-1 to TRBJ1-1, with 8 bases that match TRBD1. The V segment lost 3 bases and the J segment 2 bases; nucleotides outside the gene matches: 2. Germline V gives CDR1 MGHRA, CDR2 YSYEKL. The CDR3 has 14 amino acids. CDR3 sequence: CASSHGQGNTEAFF. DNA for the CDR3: TGCGCCAGCAGCCACGGACAGGGAAACACTGAAGCTTTCTTT.

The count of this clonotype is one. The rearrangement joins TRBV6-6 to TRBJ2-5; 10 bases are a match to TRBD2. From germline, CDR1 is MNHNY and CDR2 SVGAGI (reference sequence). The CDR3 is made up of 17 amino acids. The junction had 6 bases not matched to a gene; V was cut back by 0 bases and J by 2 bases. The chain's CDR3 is CASSYSRSGGAQETQYF. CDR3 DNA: TGTGCCAGCAGTTACTCCCGCAGCGGGGGGGCTCAAGAGACCCAGTACTTC.

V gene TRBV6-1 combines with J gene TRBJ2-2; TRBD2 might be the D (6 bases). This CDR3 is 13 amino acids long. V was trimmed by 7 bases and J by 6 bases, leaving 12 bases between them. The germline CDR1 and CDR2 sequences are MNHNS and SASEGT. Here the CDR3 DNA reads TGTGCCAGCACCCTGGAGGGGTCCGGGGAGCTGTTTTTT. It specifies CASTLEGSGELFF.

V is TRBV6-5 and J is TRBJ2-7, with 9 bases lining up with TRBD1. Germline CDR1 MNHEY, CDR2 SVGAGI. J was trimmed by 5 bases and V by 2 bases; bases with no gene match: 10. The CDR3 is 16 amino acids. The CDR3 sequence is CASSYDRDRVFHEQYF. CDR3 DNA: TGTGCCAGCAGTTACGACAGGGACAGGGTATTCCACGAGCAGTACTTC.

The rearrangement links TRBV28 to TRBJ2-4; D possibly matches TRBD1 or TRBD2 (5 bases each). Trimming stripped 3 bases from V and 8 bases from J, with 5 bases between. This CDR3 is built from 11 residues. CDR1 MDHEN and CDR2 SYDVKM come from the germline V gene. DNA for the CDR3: TGTGCCAGCAGTTTGGGGGACATTCAGTACTTC. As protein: CASSLGDIQYF.

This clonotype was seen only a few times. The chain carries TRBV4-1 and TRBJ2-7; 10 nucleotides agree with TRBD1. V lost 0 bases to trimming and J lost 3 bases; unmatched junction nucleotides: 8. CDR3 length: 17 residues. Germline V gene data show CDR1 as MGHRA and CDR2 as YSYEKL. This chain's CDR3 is CASSQDQATGGYYEQYF. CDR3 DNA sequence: TGCGCCAGCAGCCAAGATCAGGCGACAGGGGGCTACTACGAGCAGTACTTC.

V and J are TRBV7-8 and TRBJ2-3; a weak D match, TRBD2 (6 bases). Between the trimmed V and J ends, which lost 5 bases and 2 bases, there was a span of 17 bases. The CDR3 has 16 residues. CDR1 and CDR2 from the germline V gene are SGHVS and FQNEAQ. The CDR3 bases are TGTGCCAGCAGCCACACGACTAGGCTCCCCACAGATACGCAGTATTTT. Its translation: CASSHTTRLPTDTQYF.

The CDR3 nucleotides read TGCGCCAGCAGCCAAGCCGGGACAGGGATAGCTAACTATGGCTACACCTTC. Translated: CASSQAGTGIANYGYTF. The chain has TRBV4-1 and TRBJ1-2, with 9 nucleotides matching TRBD1. Germline CDR1 and CDR2: MGHRA and YSYEKL. This CDR3 is 17 amino acids long. V lost 1 base and J lost 0; bases outside the gene matches: 6.

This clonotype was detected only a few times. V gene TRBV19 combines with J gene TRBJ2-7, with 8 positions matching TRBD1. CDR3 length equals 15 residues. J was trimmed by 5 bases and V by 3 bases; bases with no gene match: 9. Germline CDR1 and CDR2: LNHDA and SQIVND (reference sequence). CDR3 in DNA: TGTGCCAGTAGTATCTGGGAACAGGGGGACCACGAGCAGTACTTC. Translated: CASSIWEQGDHEQYF.

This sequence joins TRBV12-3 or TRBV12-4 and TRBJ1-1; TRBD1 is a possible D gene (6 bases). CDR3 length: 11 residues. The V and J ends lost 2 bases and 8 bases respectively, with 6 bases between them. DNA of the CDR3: TGTGCCAGCAGTTTACAGGGGGAAGCTTTCTTT. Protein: CASSLQGEAFF.